Presented here are 5 T cell receptor beta chains from one specimen sequenced in a study of T cell clonality in common variable immunodeficiency. Using immunoSEQ multiplex PCR, the repertoire was profiled, and TCRdb retains in-frame clones only, with some absent. In total the sample includes about 42,000 clones, none of them seen once. Source material: peripheral blood mononuclear cells. The receptors were sampled from a person aged 18 to 69 in good health.

This clone occurred many times. The sequenced fragment ends 3 residues before the CDR3 boundary, so the rest is inferred from the germline J gene. This chain joins TRBV2 and TRBJ1-5; no firm D call. The CDR3 extends over 15 amino acids. Germline V lookup: CDR1 SNHLY, CDR2 FYNNEI. V lost 2 bases and J 4 bases, leaving 12 bases between the germline ends. The CDR3 bases that were read are TGTGCCAGCAGTGAATGGGCAAGTACAAATCAGCCC. Residues: CASSEWASTNQP. The CDR3 reads in full as CASSEWASTNQPQHF. Full variable domain (missing parts from reference TRBV2 and TRBJ1-5): EPEVTQTPSHQVTQMGQEVILRCVPISNHLYFYWYRQILGQKVEFLVSFYNNEISEKSEIFDDQFSVERPDGSNFTLKIRSTKLEDSAMYFCASSEWASTNQPQHFGDGTRLSIL.

This clone showed up many times. The missing CDR3 end, 3 residues past where the read stops, is filled in from the germline J gene. The J gene is TRBJ2-2, the V gene TRBV11-2; 7 bases are a match to TRBD1. The CDR3 spans 14 residues. V lost 5 bases and J lost 5; bases outside the gene matches: 5. Germline lookup yields CDR1 SGHAT and CDR2 FQNNGV. CDR3 residues: CASSDRAGTGELFF. The CDR3 bases that were read are TGTGCCAGCAGCGACAGGGCAGGAACCGGGGAG.

This clone was picked up many times. The CDR3 end falls 3 residues outside the read, so it is completed with the germline J gene. The V gene is TRBV5-4, the J gene TRBJ1-3, with a possible D match to TRBD1 (5 bases). The V gene lost 4 bases and the J gene lost 5 bases, with 10 bases spanning the gap. Germline CDR1 SGHNT, CDR2 YYREEE (reference sequence). The CDR3 is made up of 13 amino acids. CDR3 region: CASSPGQRNTIYF. CDR3 DNA, as far as it was read: TGTGCCAGCAGCCCCGGACAAAGAAACACC.

Concerning this clone: The missing CDR3 end, 3 residues past where the read stops, is filled in from the germline J gene. This chain joins TRBV20-1 and TRBJ2-7; a weak D match, TRBD1 (6 bases). CDR3 size: 16 residues. The germline V and J ends were trimmed by 4 bases and 3 bases, with 22 bases remaining between them. Germline V gene lookup returns CDR1 DFQATT and CDR2 SNEGSKA (reference sequence). The DNA read from the CDR3 is TGCAGTGCTACCTACTCAGAGGGGGAGTGGGGCTACGAG. Translating it yields CSATYSEGEWGYE. The entire CDR3 is CSATYSEGEWGYEQYF.

About this clone itself: The read ends 3 residues early relative to the CDR3; the germline J gene fills the gap. The rearrangement uses TRBV6-2 or TRBV6-3 and TRBJ1-2; D remains ambiguous. This CDR3 has 15 residues. The germline V gene has CDR1 MNHEY and CDR2 SVGEGT. The covered CDR3 bases are TGTGCCAGCAGTTATCGGACTAGCGGACTCTACGAC. It translates to CASSYRTSGLYD. The CDR3, in full, reads CASSYRTSGLYDYTF.